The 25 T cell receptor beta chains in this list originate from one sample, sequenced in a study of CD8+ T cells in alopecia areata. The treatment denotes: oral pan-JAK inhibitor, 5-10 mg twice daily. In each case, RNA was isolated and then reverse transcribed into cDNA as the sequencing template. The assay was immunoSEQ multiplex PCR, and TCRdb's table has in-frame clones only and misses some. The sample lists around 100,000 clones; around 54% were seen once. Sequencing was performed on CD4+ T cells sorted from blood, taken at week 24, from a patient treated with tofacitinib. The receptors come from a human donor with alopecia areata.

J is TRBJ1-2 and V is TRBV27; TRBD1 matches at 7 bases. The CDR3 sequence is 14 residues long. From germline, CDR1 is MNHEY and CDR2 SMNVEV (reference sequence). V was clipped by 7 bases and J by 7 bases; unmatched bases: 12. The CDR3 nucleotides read TGTGCCAGCATCCCATCAGGGGGAAACGGTGGCTACACCTTC. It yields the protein CASIPSGGNGGYTF.

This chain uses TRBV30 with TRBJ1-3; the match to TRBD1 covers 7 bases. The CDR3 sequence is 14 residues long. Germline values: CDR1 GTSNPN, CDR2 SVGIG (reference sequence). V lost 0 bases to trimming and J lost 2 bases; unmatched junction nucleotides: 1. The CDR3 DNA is TGTGCCTGGAGTGTGACAGGGACTGGAAACACCATATATTTT. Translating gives CAWSVTGTGNTIYF.

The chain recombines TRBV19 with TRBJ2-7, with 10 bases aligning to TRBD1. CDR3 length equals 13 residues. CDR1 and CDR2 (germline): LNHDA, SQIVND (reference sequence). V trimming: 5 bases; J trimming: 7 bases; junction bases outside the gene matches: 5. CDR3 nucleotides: TGTGCCAGTAGTCCCGGGACAGGGGCTGAGCAGTACTTC. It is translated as CASSPGTGAEQYF.

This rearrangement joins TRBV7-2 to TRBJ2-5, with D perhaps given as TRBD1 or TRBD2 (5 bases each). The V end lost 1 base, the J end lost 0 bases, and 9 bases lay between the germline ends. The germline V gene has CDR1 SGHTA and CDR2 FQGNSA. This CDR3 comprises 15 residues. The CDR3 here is CASSLVWGYQETQYF. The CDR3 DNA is TGTGCCAGCAGCTTAGTTTGGGGGTACCAAGAGACCCAGTACTTC.

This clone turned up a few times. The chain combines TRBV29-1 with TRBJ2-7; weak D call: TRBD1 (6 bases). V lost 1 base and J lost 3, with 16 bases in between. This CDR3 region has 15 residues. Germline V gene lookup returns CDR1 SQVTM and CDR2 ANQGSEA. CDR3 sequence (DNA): TGCAGCGTTGAAGGAAACAGGGCATCAAACTACGAGCAGTACTTC. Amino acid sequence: CSVEGNRASNYEQYF.

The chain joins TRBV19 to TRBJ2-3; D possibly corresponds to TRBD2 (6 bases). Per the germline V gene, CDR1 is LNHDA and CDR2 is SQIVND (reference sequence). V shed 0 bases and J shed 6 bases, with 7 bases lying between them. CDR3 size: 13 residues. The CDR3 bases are TGTGCCAGTAGTATAGACCGGGGGGATACGCAGTATTTT. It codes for CASSIDRGDTQYF.

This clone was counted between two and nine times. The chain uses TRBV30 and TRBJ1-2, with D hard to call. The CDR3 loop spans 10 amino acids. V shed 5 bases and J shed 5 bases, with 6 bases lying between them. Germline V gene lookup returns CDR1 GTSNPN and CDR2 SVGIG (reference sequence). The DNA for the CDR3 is TGTGCCTGGCGACGGTATGGCTACACCTTC. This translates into CAWRRYGYTF.

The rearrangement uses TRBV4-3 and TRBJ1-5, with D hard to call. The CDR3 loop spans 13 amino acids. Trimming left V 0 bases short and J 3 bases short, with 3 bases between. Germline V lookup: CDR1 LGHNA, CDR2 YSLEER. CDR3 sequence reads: CASSQETNQPQHF. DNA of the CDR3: TGCGCCAGCAGCCAAGAGACCAATCAGCCCCAGCATTTT.

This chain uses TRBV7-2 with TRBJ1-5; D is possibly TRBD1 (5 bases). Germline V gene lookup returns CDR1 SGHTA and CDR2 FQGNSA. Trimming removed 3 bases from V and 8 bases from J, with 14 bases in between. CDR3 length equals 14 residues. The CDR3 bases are TGTGCCAGCAGCTTCGGTCAGGGTAGGGAGCCCCAGCATTTT. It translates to CASSFGQGREPQHF.

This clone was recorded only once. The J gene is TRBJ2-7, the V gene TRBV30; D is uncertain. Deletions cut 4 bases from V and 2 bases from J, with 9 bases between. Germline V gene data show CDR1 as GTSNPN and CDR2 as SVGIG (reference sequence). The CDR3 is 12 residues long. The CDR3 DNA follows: TGTGCCTGGAACGTCGGTACCTACGAGCAGTACTTC. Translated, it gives CAWNVGTYEQYF.

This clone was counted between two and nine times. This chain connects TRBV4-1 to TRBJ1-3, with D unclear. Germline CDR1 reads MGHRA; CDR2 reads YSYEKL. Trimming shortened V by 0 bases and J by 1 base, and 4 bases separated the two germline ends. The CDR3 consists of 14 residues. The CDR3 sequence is CASSQDPSGNTIYF. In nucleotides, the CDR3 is TGCGCCAGCAGCCAAGATCCTTCTGGAAACACCATATATTTT.

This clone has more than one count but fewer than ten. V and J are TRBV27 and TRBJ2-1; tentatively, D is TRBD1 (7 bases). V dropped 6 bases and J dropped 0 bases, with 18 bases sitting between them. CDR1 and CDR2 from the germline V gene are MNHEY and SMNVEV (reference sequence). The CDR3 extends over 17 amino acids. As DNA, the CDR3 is TGTGCCAGCAGCCCCCGGTGGGGGGACAGCTCCTACAATGAGCAGTTCTTC. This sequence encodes CASSPRWGDSSYNEQFF.

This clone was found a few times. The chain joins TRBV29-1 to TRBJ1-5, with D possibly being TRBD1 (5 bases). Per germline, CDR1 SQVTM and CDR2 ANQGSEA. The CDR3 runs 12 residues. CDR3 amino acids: CSGGGNGQPQHF. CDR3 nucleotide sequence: TGCAGTGGGGGAGGGAACGGTCAGCCCCAGCATTTT.

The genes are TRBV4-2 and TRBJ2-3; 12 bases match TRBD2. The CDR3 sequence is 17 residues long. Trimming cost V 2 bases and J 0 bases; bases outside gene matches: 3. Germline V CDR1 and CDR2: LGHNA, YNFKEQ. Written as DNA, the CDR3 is TGTGCCAGCAGCCAACACCTAGCGGGGGGGAGCACAGATACGCAGTATTTT. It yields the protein CASSQHLAGGSTDTQYF.

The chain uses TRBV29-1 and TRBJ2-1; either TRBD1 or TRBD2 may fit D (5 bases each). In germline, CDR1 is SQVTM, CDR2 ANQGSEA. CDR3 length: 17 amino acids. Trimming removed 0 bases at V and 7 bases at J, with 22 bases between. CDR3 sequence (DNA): TGCAGCGTTGAAGATACCGGCGGGCCCGGGACGTTGAATGAGCAGTTCTTC. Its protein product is CSVEDTGGPGTLNEQFF.

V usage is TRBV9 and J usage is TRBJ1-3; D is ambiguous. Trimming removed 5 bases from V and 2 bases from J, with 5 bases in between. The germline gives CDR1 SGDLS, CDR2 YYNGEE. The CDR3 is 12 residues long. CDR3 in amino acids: CASSRTGNTIYF. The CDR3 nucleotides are TGTGCCAGCAGTCGGACTGGAAACACCATATATTTT.

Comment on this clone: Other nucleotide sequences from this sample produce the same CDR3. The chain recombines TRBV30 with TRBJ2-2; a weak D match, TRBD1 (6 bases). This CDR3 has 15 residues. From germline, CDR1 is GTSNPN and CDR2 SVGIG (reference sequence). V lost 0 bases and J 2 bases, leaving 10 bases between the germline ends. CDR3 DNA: TGTGCCTGGAGTGTTCTGGGGGCCAACACCGGGGAGCTGTTTTTT. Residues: CAWSVLGANTGELFF.

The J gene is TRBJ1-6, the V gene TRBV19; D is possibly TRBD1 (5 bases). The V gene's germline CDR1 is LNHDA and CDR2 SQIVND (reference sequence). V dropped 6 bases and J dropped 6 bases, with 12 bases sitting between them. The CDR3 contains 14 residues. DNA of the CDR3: TGTGCCAGTAGAACCGGGACCTTTAATTCACCCCTCCACTTT. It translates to CASRTGTFNSPLHF.

CDR3 amino acids: CASSLGQKGNEQFF. Written as DNA, the CDR3 is TGTGCCAGCAGCTTGGGACAGAAAGGAAATGAGCAGTTCTTC. V and J are TRBV5-6 and TRBJ2-1; maybe TRBD1 (5 bases). The CDR3 totals 14 residues. Trimming removed 0 bases at V and 7 bases at J, with 11 bases between. Germline V gene sequence: CDR1 SGHDT, CDR2 YYEEEE.

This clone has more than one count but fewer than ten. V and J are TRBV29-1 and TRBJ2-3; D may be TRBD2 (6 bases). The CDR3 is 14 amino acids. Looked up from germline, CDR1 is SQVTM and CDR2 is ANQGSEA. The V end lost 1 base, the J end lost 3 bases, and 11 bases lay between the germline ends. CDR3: CSVEVNGGTDTQYF. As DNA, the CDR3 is TGCAGCGTTGAAGTGAACGGGGGTACAGATACGCAGTATTTT.

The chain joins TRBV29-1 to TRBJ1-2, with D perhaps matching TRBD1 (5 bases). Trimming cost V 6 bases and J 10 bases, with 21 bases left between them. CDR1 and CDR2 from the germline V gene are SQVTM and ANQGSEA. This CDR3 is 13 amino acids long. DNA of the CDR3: TGCAGCGTCGCCCCCGGAGGACAATTTGACTACACCTTC. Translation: CSVAPGGQFDYTF.

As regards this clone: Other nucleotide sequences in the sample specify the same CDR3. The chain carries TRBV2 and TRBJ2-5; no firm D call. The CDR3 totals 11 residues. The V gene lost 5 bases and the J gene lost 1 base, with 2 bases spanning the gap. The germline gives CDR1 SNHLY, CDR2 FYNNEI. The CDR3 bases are TGTGCCAGCAGTCCCCAAGAGACCCAGTACTTC. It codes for CASSPQETQYF.

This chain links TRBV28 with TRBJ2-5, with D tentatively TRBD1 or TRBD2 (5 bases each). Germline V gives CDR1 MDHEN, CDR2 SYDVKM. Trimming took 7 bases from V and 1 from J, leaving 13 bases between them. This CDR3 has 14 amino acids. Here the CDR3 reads CASTYRGGQETQYF. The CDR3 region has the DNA TGTGCCAGCACCTACCGGGGCGGCCAAGAGACCCAGTACTTC.

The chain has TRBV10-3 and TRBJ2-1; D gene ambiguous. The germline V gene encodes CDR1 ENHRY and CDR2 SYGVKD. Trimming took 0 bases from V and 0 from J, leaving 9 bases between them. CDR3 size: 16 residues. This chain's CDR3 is CAISESTLSSYNEQFF. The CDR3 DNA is TGTGCCATCAGTGAGTCGACCCTGAGCTCCTACAATGAGCAGTTCTTC.

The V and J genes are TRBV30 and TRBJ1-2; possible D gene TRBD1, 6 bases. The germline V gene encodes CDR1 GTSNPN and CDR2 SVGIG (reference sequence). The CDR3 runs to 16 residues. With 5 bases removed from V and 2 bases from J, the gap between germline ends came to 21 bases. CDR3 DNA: TGTGCCTGGCAACCCACATGGACAGCTGGCAACTATGGCTACACCTTC. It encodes CAWQPTWTAGNYGYTF.